This TCR beta chain was recovered during a study of sequential checkpoint blockade in melanoma. Specified treatment: randomized to nivolumab then ipilimumab (arm A) or the reverse (arm B). Only in-frame clones appear in the TCRdb table, and some are missing; sequencing was by immunoSEQ multiplex PCR. Seen here are about 21,000 clones, around 75% observed once, and the top ten hold about 38%. This CDR3 spans 15 amino acids. V was clipped by 4 bases and J by 1 base; unmatched bases: 6. The germline V gene encodes CDR1 SGHDT and CDR2 YYEEEE. The sample was CD8+ T cells sorted from blood (inferred from file names), taken from a patient given nivolumab and ipilimumab in sequence. This sequence was found in a human donor with melanoma. J is TRBJ1-1 and V is TRBV5-6; 8 nucleotides align to TRBD1. The CDR3 is CASSGGQGGNTEAFF. CDR3 sequence (DNA): TGTGCCAGCAGCGGCGGACAGGGCGGGAACACTGAAGCTTTCTTT.